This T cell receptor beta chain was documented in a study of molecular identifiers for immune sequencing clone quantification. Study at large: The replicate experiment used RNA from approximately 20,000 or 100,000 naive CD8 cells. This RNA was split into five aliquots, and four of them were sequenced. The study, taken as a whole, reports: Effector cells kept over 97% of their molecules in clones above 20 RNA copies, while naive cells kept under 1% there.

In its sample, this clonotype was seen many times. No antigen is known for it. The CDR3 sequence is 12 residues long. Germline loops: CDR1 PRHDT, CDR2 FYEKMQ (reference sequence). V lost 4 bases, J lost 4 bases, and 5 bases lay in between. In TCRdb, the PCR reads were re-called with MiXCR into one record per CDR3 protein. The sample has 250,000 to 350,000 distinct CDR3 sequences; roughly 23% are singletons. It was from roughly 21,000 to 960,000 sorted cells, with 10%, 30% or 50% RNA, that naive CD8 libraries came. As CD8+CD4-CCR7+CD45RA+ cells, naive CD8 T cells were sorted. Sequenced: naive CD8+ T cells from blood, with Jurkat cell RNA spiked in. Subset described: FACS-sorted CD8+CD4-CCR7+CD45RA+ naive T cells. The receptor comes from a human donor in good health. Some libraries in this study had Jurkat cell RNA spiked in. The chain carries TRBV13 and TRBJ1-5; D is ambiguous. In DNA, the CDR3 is TGTGCCAGCAGCTCCCAGAATCAGCCCCAGCATTTT. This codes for CASSSQNQPQHF.